This T cell receptor (beta chain) comes out of a study of regulatory T cells in long-lasting Graves disease. Study at large: The criterion for persistent Graves' disease was over 5 years of antithyroid drugs with positive TSH receptor antibodies.

Sample time point: persistent/refractory GD, antithyroid drugs over 5 years with positive TRAb. With RNA extracted from PBMCs as input, the TCR library was made. As a group, patients came from one endocrinology department in Xi'an, China. With iRepertoire HTBI primers and Arm-PCR of CDR3 regions, TCR beta libraries were built. TCRdb ran MiXCR on the multiplex PCR reads and lists one entry per CDR3 protein. The table shows 400,000 to 600,000 distinct CDR3 sequences, with under 25% occurring only once. Germline values: CDR1 MNHEY, CDR2 SMNVEV (reference sequence). V shed 5 bases and J shed 7 bases, with 21 bases lying between them. This CDR3 comprises 15 residues.

The specimen comprised peripheral blood mononuclear cells (PBMCs), sampled when the disease was refractory, from a patient treated with antithyroid drugs. The chain recombines TRBV27 with TRBJ2-7; either TRBD1 or TRBD2 may supply D (5 bases each). The source of this sequence is a female donor with Graves disease. The CDR3 is CASSLVRDLSGEQYF. The CDR3 DNA follows: TGTGCCAGCAGTCTCGTCCGGGACCTGTCTGGAGAGCAGTACTTC.